Below are 18 T cell receptor beta chains sequenced from a single sample in a study of T cell responses to AZD1222 COVID-19 vaccine. Produced via immunoSEQ multiplex PCR; TCRdb's table is partial and in-frame only. The table has about 160,000 clones, just over 90% seen once; the top ten hold about 1.4%. Sequenced here: peripheral blood, sampled on day 0 of AZD1222 vaccination. These receptors originate from an adult in good health.

The V gene is TRBV27, the J gene TRBJ1-2; TRBD1 agrees at 10 bases. Germline V lookup: CDR1 MNHEY, CDR2 SMNVEV (reference sequence). This CDR3 is built from 15 residues. J lost 4 bases, V lost 0 bases, and 2 bases had no gene match. CDR3 residues: CASSLSRTGGYGYTF. The CDR3 DNA sequence: TGTGCCAGCAGTTTATCACGGACAGGGGGCTATGGCTACACCTTC.

The gene calls are TRBV11-2 and TRBJ1-2, with 9 bases lining up with TRBD1. Trimming took 0 bases from V and 6 from J; bases not matched to a gene: 5. This CDR3 contains 15 residues. Looked up from germline, CDR1 is SGHAT and CDR2 is FQNNGV. CDR3 amino acids: CASSLEGQGGNGYTF. The CDR3, as DNA: TGTGCCAGCAGCTTAGAGGGACAGGGTGGAAATGGCTACACCTTC.

This chain joins TRBV29-1 and TRBJ1-1; D ambiguous. The CDR3 is made up of 12 amino acids. V was trimmed by 3 bases and J by 6 bases, leaving 11 bases between them. The germline V gene has CDR1 SQVTM and CDR2 ANQGSEA. As DNA, the CDR3 is TGCAGCGTTGACGCTGGAGGAGCTGAAGCTTTCTTT. Its protein product is CSVDAGGAEAFF.

V gene TRBV2 combines with J gene TRBJ2-1; 14 bases agree with TRBD2. With 0 bases clipped from V and 9 bases from J, the junction kept 10 bases outside the gene matches. The CDR3 runs to 18 residues. Germline CDR1 is SNHLY and CDR2 is FYNNEI. CDR3 coding DNA: TGTGCCAGCAGTGAAGCGCAGCTGACTAGCGGGGGGGCAAGTGAGCAGTTCTTC. Translated: CASSEAQLTSGGASEQFF.

The chain couples TRBV11-2 to TRBJ1-6; D ambiguous. Germline V gives CDR1 SGHAT, CDR2 FQNNGV. The CDR3 extends over 14 amino acids. V was clipped by 1 base and J by 8 bases, with 9 bases between them. The CDR3 DNA is TGTGCCAGCAGCTTAGTGGCCGGAGATTCACCCCTCCACTTT. This codes for CASSLVAGDSPLHF.

Here the CDR3 reads CASSPRRGGEQFF. The CDR3 DNA reads as TGTGCCAGCAGCCCCCGGAGGGGAGGTGAGCAGTTCTTC. The chain combines TRBV3-1 (or the pseudogene TRBV3-2) with TRBJ2-1, with D possibly being TRBD2 (6 bases). Germline values: CDR1 LGHDT, CDR2 YNNKEL (reference sequence). This CDR3 contains 13 residues. The ends were cut back, 4 bases at V and 9 bases at J, with 13 bases in the middle.

J is TRBJ2-7 and V is TRBV28, with 10 positions matching TRBD1. Per germline, CDR1 MDHEN and CDR2 SYDVKM. CDR3 size: 14 residues. V lost 6 bases and J lost 2; bases outside the gene matches: 4. The CDR3 nucleotides are TGTGCCAGCAGAAGGACAGGGGGGACCTACGAGCAGTACTTC. Translated, it gives CASRRTGGTYEQYF.

The gene calls are TRBV13 and TRBJ2-2, with TRBD1 matching 7 bases. Per the germline V gene, CDR1 is PRHDT and CDR2 is FYEKMQ (reference sequence). J gave up 3 bases and V 3 bases, and 13 bases lay outside the gene matches. The CDR3 length is 18 residues. Here the CDR3 reads CASSFLPARGIHTGELFF. CDR3 in DNA: TGTGCCAGCAGCTTCCTCCCCGCCAGGGGGATCCACACCGGGGAGCTGTTTTTT.

The chain employs TRBV5-1 and TRBJ2-6, with a weak D call TRBD2 (5 bases). V was cut by 7 bases and J by 2 bases, with 13 bases left in between. The CDR3 is made up of 15 amino acids. The germline V gene has CDR1 SGHRS and CDR2 YFSETQ. The CDR3 sequence is CASQVNGAGANVLTF. The CDR3 DNA reads as TGCGCCAGCCAGGTGAACGGGGCTGGGGCCAACGTCCTGACTTTC.

The genes are TRBV25-1 and TRBJ2-7; D is possibly TRBD2 (6 bases). CDR1 MGHDK and CDR2 SYGVNS come from the germline V gene. Trimming took 1 base from V and 5 from J, leaving 12 bases between them. This CDR3 has 14 amino acids. The CDR3 nucleotides read TGTGCCAGCAGTGAATTTACTAGCAACGACGAGCAGTACTTC. The encoded protein is CASSEFTSNDEQYF.

Remarks on this clone: The junction differs from germline at one of its ends, possibly a read error. This CDR3 is also generated by other DNA sequences in the sample. CDR3 in amino acids: CASSPQGSNQPQHF. The CDR3 bases are TGTGCCAGCTCGCCACAGGGGAGCAATCAGCCCCAGCATTTT. The chain is built from TRBV18 and TRBJ1-5; 7 bases are shared with TRBD1. CDR1 KGHSH and CDR2 LQKENI come from the germline V gene. CDR3 length equals 14 residues.

This rearrangement joins TRBV7-2 to TRBJ1-5, with D unclear. The ends were cut back, 0 bases at V and 7 bases at J, with 16 bases in the middle. This CDR3 spans 16 amino acids. Germline V gene lookup returns CDR1 SGHTA and CDR2 FQGNSA. The DNA for the CDR3 is TGTGCCAGCAGCTTAGCGTTAACGACCGTTGGGCAGCCCCAGCATTTT. It is translated as CASSLALTTVGQPQHF.

V and J are TRBV7-9 and TRBJ2-2; tentatively, D is TRBD2 (6 bases). Trimming shortened V by 5 bases and J by 3 bases, and 13 bases separated the two germline ends. The CDR3 spans 15 residues. Germline V gene sequence: CDR1 SEHNR, CDR2 FQNEAQ (reference sequence). CDR3 bases: TGTGCCAGCAGCCCCCGGGACTCCTACACCGGGGAGCTGTTTTTT. Translated: CASSPRDSYTGELFF.

The chain joins TRBV11-3 to TRBJ1-1; 7 bases line up with TRBD1. CDR1 is SGHNT, CDR2 YENEEA, per germline. The V and J ends lost 6 bases and 3 bases, in that order; junction bases with no gene match: 1. This CDR3 is 12 amino acids long. CDR3 sequence (DNA): TGTGCCAGCAGTCAGGGGGACACTGAAGCTTTCTTT. Translated: CASSQGDTEAFF.

The chain combines TRBV7-2 with TRBJ2-1; 7 positions match TRBD1. This CDR3 region has 14 residues. Trimming took 7 bases from V and 4 from J; bases not matched to a gene: 7. CDR1 and CDR2 from the germline V gene are SGHTA and FQGNSA. CDR3 coding DNA: TGTGCCAGCACCTCCCGGGGACAGTACAATGAGCAGTTCTTC. Amino acids: CASTSRGQYNEQFF.

The gene calls are TRBV28 and TRBJ2-7; D ambiguous. There are 12 residues in the CDR3. Trimming cost V 3 bases and J 4 bases, with 7 bases left between them. Per the germline V gene, CDR1 is MDHEN and CDR2 is SYDVKM. CDR3 region: CASSLAEYEQYF. In nucleotides, the CDR3 is TGTGCCAGCAGTTTGGCAGAGTACGAGCAGTACTTC.

The chain links TRBV15 to TRBJ1-3; 9 bases agree with TRBD1. This CDR3 has 15 residues. Germline trimming cut 4 bases from V and 3 bases from J; bases unmatched to any gene: 4. The germline V gene encodes CDR1 LNHNV and CDR2 YYDKDF (reference sequence). The chain's CDR3 is CATSTDRGSGNTIYF. In DNA form, the CDR3 reads TGTGCCACCAGCACGGACAGGGGAAGTGGAAACACCATATATTTT.

This rearrangement joins TRBV6-5 to TRBJ1-1; TRBD1 matches 7 bases. Trimming at V came to 7 bases and at J to 5 bases, leaving 7 bases not matched to a gene. This CDR3 is 13 amino acids long. Germline lookup yields CDR1 MNHEY and CDR2 SVGAGI. CDR3 region: CASKPTGRTEAFF. CDR3 sequence (DNA): TGTGCCAGCAAACCGACAGGGAGGACTGAAGCTTTCTTT.